The rows below give T cell receptor beta chains drawn from one sample of a study of beta chain features in type 1 diabetes. Some clones are missing from TCRdb's copy, which holds only in-frame ones; the method was immunoSEQ multiplex PCR. The sample consists of 630,000 or so clones, roughly an eighth of them appearing once. The specimen was naive CD4+ T cells from blood. Receptors were obtained from a man aged 18-30 years with type 1 diabetes. The CDR3 runs from the conserved cysteine through the conserved F or W. Fields, in order: V gene, CDR3 length, clone size, D gene, J gene, CDR3 protein, CDR3 DNA. D genes are given only for firm matches. Size values are once, few and many counts, or a class for expanded clones, and some rows have none.

v_call: TRBV6-5
cdr3_length: 13
clone_size: NA
d_call: NA
j_call: TRBJ1-2
cdr3_aa: CASKRPANYGYTF
cdr3_nt: TGTGCCAGCAAGCGGCCGGCTAACTATGGCTACACCTTC

v_call: TRBV9
cdr3_length: 14
clone_size: once
d_call: TRBD1
j_call: TRBJ2-7
cdr3_aa: CASSVGQGAYEQYF
cdr3_nt: TGTGCCAGCAGCGTAGGGCAGGGGGCGTACGAGCAGTACTTC

v_call: TRBV11-2
cdr3_length: 14
clone_size: NA
d_call: TRBD2
j_call: TRBJ2-3
cdr3_aa: CASSLGTSADTQYF
cdr3_nt: TGTGCCAGCAGCCTAGGGACTAGCGCAGATACGCAGTATTTT

v_call: TRBV30
cdr3_length: 13
clone_size: few
d_call: TRBD1
j_call: TRBJ2-7
cdr3_aa: CAWRDRATYEQYF
cdr3_nt: TGTGCCTGGAGGGACAGGGCTACCTACGAGCAGTACTTC

v_call: TRBV7-2
cdr3_length: 15
clone_size: NA
d_call: NA
j_call: TRBJ1-1
cdr3_aa: CASRRKTGDAFEAFF
cdr3_nt: TGTGCCAGCAGACGCAAGACAGGAGACGCTTTTGAAGCTTTCTTT

v_call: TRBV6-1
cdr3_length: 14
clone_size: NA
d_call: NA
j_call: TRBJ2-1
cdr3_aa: CASRGLSTNNEQFF
cdr3_nt: TGTGCCAGCAGGGGACTTAGTACGAACAATGAGCAGTTCTTC

v_call: TRBV9
cdr3_length: 15
clone_size: NA
d_call: NA
j_call: TRBJ2-5
cdr3_aa: CASSPFRQGMETQYF
cdr3_nt: TGTGCCAGCAGCCCCTTTCGTCAGGGTATGGAGACCCAGTACTTC

v_call: TRBV5-4
cdr3_length: 15
clone_size: few
d_call: TRBD2
j_call: TRBJ2-5
cdr3_aa: CASSSGLAPQETQYF
cdr3_nt: TGTGCCAGCAGCTCTGGACTAGCGCCGCAAGAGACCCAGTACTTC

v_call: TRBV4-3
cdr3_length: 16
clone_size: NA
d_call: NA
j_call: TRBJ1-3
cdr3_aa: CASSQEGQGPGNTIYF
cdr3_nt: TGCGCCAGCAGCCAAGAGGGTCAGGGCCCTGGAAACACCATATATTTT

v_call: TRBV30
cdr3_length: 14
clone_size: NA
d_call: NA
j_call: TRBJ1-1
cdr3_aa: CAWRSRGGNTEAFF
cdr3_nt: TGTGCCTGGAGGTCCCGAGGGGGGAACACTGAAGCTTTCTTT

v_call: TRBV4-3
cdr3_length: 14
clone_size: NA
d_call: NA
j_call: TRBJ1-1
cdr3_aa: CASSQAGRDAEAFF
cdr3_nt: TGCGCCAGCAGCCAAGCTGGAAGGGACGCTGAAGCTTTCTTT

v_call: TRBV19
cdr3_length: 13
clone_size: few
d_call: NA
j_call: TRBJ2-5
cdr3_aa: CASSGHLQETQYF
cdr3_nt: TGTGCCAGCAGTGGACACCTCCAAGAGACCCAGTACTTC

v_call: TRBV29-1
cdr3_length: 15
clone_size: NA
d_call: TRBD1
j_call: TRBJ2-2
cdr3_aa: CSAGQGGLNTGELFF
cdr3_nt: TGCAGCGCGGGACAGGGGGGCCTGAACACCGGGGAGCTGTTTTTT

v_call: TRBV5-4
cdr3_length: 16
clone_size: few
d_call: TRBD1
j_call: TRBJ2-1
cdr3_aa: CASSPGGQGFSNEQFF
cdr3_nt: TGTGCCAGCAGCCCCGGGGGACAGGGCTTCTCCAATGAGCAGTTCTTC

v_call: TRBV19
cdr3_length: 16
clone_size: few
d_call: NA
j_call: TRBJ2-1
cdr3_aa: CASSINRIGAHNEQFF
cdr3_nt: TGTGCCAGTAGTATCAACCGCATAGGGGCGCACAATGAGCAGTTCTTC

v_call: TRBV4-2
cdr3_length: 11
clone_size: NA
d_call: NA
j_call: TRBJ2-7
cdr3_aa: CASSRAHEQYF
cdr3_nt: TGTGCCAGCAGCCGCGCCCACGAGCAGTACTTC

v_call: TRBV7-9
cdr3_length: 15
clone_size: NA
d_call: NA
j_call: TRBJ2-1
cdr3_aa: CASSPRGTANNEQFF
cdr3_nt: TGTGCCAGCAGCCCGCGCGGGACAGCAAACAATGAGCAGTTCTTC

v_call: TRBV19
cdr3_length: 15
clone_size: few
d_call: TRBD2
j_call: TRBJ2-2
cdr3_aa: CASRTPGLAGGELFF
cdr3_nt: TGTGCCAGTAGAACGCCGGGACTAGCGGGCGGGGAGCTGTTTTTT

v_call: TRBV5-1
cdr3_length: 16
clone_size: few
d_call: NA
j_call: TRBJ2-1
cdr3_aa: CASSFPDRQPYNEQFF
cdr3_nt: TGCGCCAGCAGCTTCCCCGACCGGCAGCCCTACAATGAGCAGTTCTTC

v_call: TRBV5-4
cdr3_length: 14
clone_size: few
d_call: NA
j_call: TRBJ1-1
cdr3_aa: CASSLDSMNTEAFF
cdr3_nt: TGTGCCAGCAGCCTGGACAGCATGAACACTGAAGCTTTCTTT

v_call: TRBV7-9
cdr3_length: 15
clone_size: NA
d_call: TRBD1
j_call: TRBJ2-1
cdr3_aa: CASSLDRGVRTEQFF
cdr3_nt: TGTGCCAGCAGCTTGGACAGGGGGGTTCGCACAGAGCAGTTCTTC

v_call: TRBV5-1
cdr3_length: 15
clone_size: NA
d_call: NA
j_call: TRBJ2-1
cdr3_aa: CASSLVAGSYNEQFF
cdr3_nt: TGCGCCAGCAGCTTGGTCGCAGGGTCCTACAATGAGCAGTTCTTC

v_call: TRBV19
cdr3_length: 15
clone_size: few
d_call: TRBD2
j_call: TRBJ2-7
cdr3_aa: CASTSRASGTYEQYF
cdr3_nt: TGTGCCAGTACCTCAAGGGCTAGCGGGACCTACGAGCAGTACTTC

v_call: TRBV7-7
cdr3_length: 16
clone_size: few
d_call: TRBD2
j_call: TRBJ2-1
cdr3_aa: CASGKREGGSYNEQFF
cdr3_nt: TGTGCTAGTGGCAAGCGGGAGGGAGGATCCTACAATGAGCAGTTCTTC

v_call: TRBV7-2
cdr3_length: 14
clone_size: NA
d_call: TRBD1
j_call: TRBJ1-4
cdr3_aa: CASSLQGAGEKLFF
cdr3_nt: TGTGCCAGCAGTTTACAGGGGGCCGGTGAAAAACTGTTTTTT

v_call: TRBV15
cdr3_length: 13
clone_size: NA
d_call: NA
j_call: TRBJ2-7
cdr3_aa: CATSRDPSYEQYF
cdr3_nt: TGTGCCACCAGCAGAGATCCGTCCTACGAGCAGTACTTC

v_call: TRBV6-1
cdr3_length: 17
clone_size: few
d_call: TRBD2
j_call: TRBJ2-3
cdr3_aa: CASSEGSSGAYTDTQYF
cdr3_nt: TGTGCCAGCAGTGAAGGAAGTAGCGGGGCCTACACAGATACGCAGTATTTT

v_call: TRBV6-6
cdr3_length: 14
clone_size: NA
d_call: NA
j_call: TRBJ1-2
cdr3_aa: CASSTIEDGGGYTF
cdr3_nt: TGTGCCAGCAGTACGATAGAGGACGGAGGTGGCTACACCTTC

v_call: TRBV6-1
cdr3_length: 15
clone_size: few
d_call: NA
j_call: TRBJ2-3
cdr3_aa: CASSEHVGGTDTQYF
cdr3_nt: TGTGCCAGCAGTGAACACGTGGGAGGCACAGATACGCAGTATTTT

v_call: TRBV28
cdr3_length: 12
clone_size: NA
d_call: TRBD2
j_call: TRBJ2-1
cdr3_aa: CASGRGVNEQFF
cdr3_nt: TGTGCCAGTGGCCGGGGGGTAAATGAGCAGTTCTTC

v_call: TRBV30
cdr3_length: 14
clone_size: few
d_call: TRBD2
j_call: TRBJ2-1
cdr3_aa: CAHGQRGPYNEQFF
cdr3_nt: TGTGCCCACGGGCAGCGGGGGCCGTACAATGAGCAGTTCTTC

v_call: TRBV19
cdr3_length: 14
clone_size: NA
d_call: NA
j_call: TRBJ2-2
cdr3_aa: CASSKQGNTGELFF
cdr3_nt: TGTGCCAGTAGTAAACAGGGGAACACCGGGGAGCTGTTTTTT

v_call: TRBV9
cdr3_length: 13
clone_size: few
d_call: NA
j_call: TRBJ2-3
cdr3_aa: CASSVALTDTQYF
cdr3_nt: TGTGCCAGCAGCGTAGCTCTTACAGATACGCAGTATTTT

v_call: TRBV5-4
cdr3_length: 14
clone_size: NA
d_call: TRBD1
j_call: TRBJ1-6
cdr3_aa: CASSRDSYNSPLHF
cdr3_nt: TGTGCCAGCAGCCGGGACAGCTATAATTCACCCCTCCACTTT

v_call: TRBV6-5
cdr3_length: 14
clone_size: few
d_call: TRBD1
j_call: TRBJ2-1
cdr3_aa: CASSRTGAWNEQFF
cdr3_nt: TGTGCCAGCAGTCGGACAGGGGCCTGGAATGAGCAGTTCTTC

v_call: TRBV5-1
cdr3_length: 14
clone_size: NA
d_call: TRBD1
j_call: TRBJ2-5
cdr3_aa: CASTPQGSQETQYF
cdr3_nt: TGCGCCAGCACCCCACAGGGGTCCCAAGAGACCCAGTACTTC

v_call: TRBV6-5
cdr3_length: 13
clone_size: NA
d_call: NA
j_call: TRBJ2-7
cdr3_aa: CASSYSRGYEQYF
cdr3_nt: TGTGCCAGCAGTTATTCGAGGGGTTACGAGCAGTACTTC

v_call: TRBV7-6
cdr3_length: 15
clone_size: few
d_call: NA
j_call: TRBJ2-7
cdr3_aa: CASSLGSSSIYEQYF
cdr3_nt: TGTGCCAGCAGCTTAGGCAGCTCCTCAATCTACGAGCAGTACTTC

v_call: TRBV21-1
cdr3_length: 15
clone_size: NA
d_call: NA
j_call: TRBJ2-1
cdr3_aa: CASSKCAMTSSEQFF
cdr3_nt: TGTGCCAGCAGCAAATGCGCCATGACTAGCAGTGAGCAGTTCTTC

v_call: TRBV6-5
cdr3_length: 16
clone_size: NA
d_call: TRBD2
j_call: TRBJ2-1
cdr3_aa: CASSYSGGDPYNEQFF
cdr3_nt: TGTGCCAGCAGTTACTCGGGGGGGGACCCCTACAATGAGCAGTTCTTC

v_call: TRBV28
cdr3_length: 15
clone_size: NA
d_call: NA
j_call: TRBJ2-1
cdr3_aa: CASSLGGGPYNEQFF
cdr3_nt: TGTGCCAGCAGTCTTGGTGGGGGGCCTTACAATGAGCAGTTCTTC

v_call: TRBV6-5
cdr3_length: 15
clone_size: few
d_call: TRBD1
j_call: TRBJ2-3
cdr3_aa: CASSQGQGGSDTQYF
cdr3_nt: TGTGCCAGCAGCCAAGGACAGGGTGGTTCAGATACGCAGTATTTT

v_call: TRBV10-3
cdr3_length: 17
clone_size: few
d_call: NA
j_call: TRBJ1-2
cdr3_aa: CAIRKLGANLANYGYTF
cdr3_nt: TGTGCCATCAGGAAGTTGGGGGCCAACCTCGCTAACTATGGCTACACCTTC

v_call: TRBV9
cdr3_length: 15
clone_size: few
d_call: NA
j_call: TRBJ1-2
cdr3_aa: CASSVARYRDDGYTF
cdr3_nt: TGTGCCAGCAGCGTAGCAAGATACAGAGATGATGGCTACACCTTC

v_call: TRBV9
cdr3_length: 15
clone_size: NA
d_call: NA
j_call: TRBJ1-6
cdr3_aa: CASSVEAGRSSPLHF
cdr3_nt: TGTGCCAGCAGCGTAGAGGCGGGGCGCAGTTCACCCCTCCACTTT

v_call: TRBV2
cdr3_length: 15
clone_size: NA
d_call: NA
j_call: TRBJ2-2
cdr3_aa: CASSEALHGGGELFF
cdr3_nt: TGTGCCAGCAGTGAAGCGCTCCATGGAGGCGGGGAGCTGTTTTTT

v_call: TRBV10-3
cdr3_length: 14
clone_size: few
d_call: NA
j_call: TRBJ1-3
cdr3_aa: CATGQPSTGNTIYF
cdr3_nt: TGTGCCACCGGACAGCCCAGTACTGGAAACACCATATATTTT

v_call: TRBV25-1
cdr3_length: 10
clone_size: NA
d_call: NA
j_call: TRBJ2-5
cdr3_aa: CASASKTQYF
cdr3_nt: TGTGCCAGTGCATCCAAGACCCAGTACTTC

v_call: TRBV6-5
cdr3_length: 14
clone_size: NA
d_call: NA
j_call: TRBJ1-2
cdr3_aa: CASILRGTHYGYTF
cdr3_nt: TGTGCCAGCATCCTACGGGGGACACACTATGGCTACACCTTC

v_call: TRBV2
cdr3_length: 12
clone_size: few
d_call: NA
j_call: TRBJ2-4
cdr3_aa: CASSENTGFNYF
cdr3_nt: TGTGCCAGCAGTGAAAACACAGGGTTCAACTACTTC

v_call: TRBV7-9
cdr3_length: 17
clone_size: NA
d_call: NA
j_call: TRBJ2-1
cdr3_aa: CASSSDGGGGVYNEQFF
cdr3_nt: TGTGCCAGCAGCTCAGATGGTGGCGGCGGGGTATACAATGAGCAGTTCTTC

v_call: TRBV2
cdr3_length: 13
clone_size: NA
d_call: TRBD2
j_call: TRBJ2-7
cdr3_aa: CASGALAERAENF
cdr3_nt: TGTGCCAGCGGTGCTCTAGCGGAGAGGGCTGAGAACTTC

v_call: TRBV2
cdr3_length: 15
clone_size: few
d_call: NA
j_call: TRBJ2-5
cdr3_aa: CASSPPGTSQETQYF
cdr3_nt: TGTGCCAGCAGTCCCCCAGGGACTTCCCAAGAGACCCAGTACTTC

v_call: TRBV19
cdr3_length: 14
clone_size: few
d_call: NA
j_call: TRBJ1-4
cdr3_aa: CASSIDRDGSILFF
cdr3_nt: TGTGCCAGTAGTATAGATCGGGACGGCTCAATTCTGTTTTTT

v_call: TRBV25-1
cdr3_length: 12
clone_size: NA
d_call: NA
j_call: TRBJ1-3
cdr3_aa: CASRGPGNTIYF
cdr3_nt: TGTGCCAGCAGGGGGCCTGGAAACACCATATATTTT

v_call: TRBV5-1
cdr3_length: 16
clone_size: few
d_call: TRBD2
j_call: TRBJ2-1
cdr3_aa: CASSLVPSGLYNEQFF
cdr3_nt: TGCGCCAGCAGCTTGGTCCCTAGCGGACTCTACAATGAGCAGTTCTTC

v_call: TRBV10-3
cdr3_length: 17
clone_size: NA
d_call: NA
j_call: TRBJ1-1
cdr3_aa: CAISESGREQGAAEAFF
cdr3_nt: TGTGCCATCAGTGAGTCAGGGAGGGAGCAGGGTGCCGCTGAAGCTTTCTTT

v_call: TRBV7-9
cdr3_length: 15
clone_size: few
d_call: NA
j_call: TRBJ1-5
cdr3_aa: CASSLGESSNQPQHF
cdr3_nt: TGTGCCAGCAGCCTCGGGGAGTCTAGCAATCAGCCCCAGCATTTT

v_call: TRBV29-1
cdr3_length: 12
clone_size: few
d_call: TRBD1
j_call: TRBJ1-1
cdr3_aa: CSGQGGDTEAFF
cdr3_nt: TGCAGCGGACAGGGAGGGGACACTGAAGCTTTCTTT

v_call: TRBV9
cdr3_length: 12
clone_size: NA
d_call: NA
j_call: TRBJ1-1
cdr3_aa: CASIPAGTEAFF
cdr3_nt: TGTGCCAGCATCCCGGCAGGTACTGAAGCTTTCTTT